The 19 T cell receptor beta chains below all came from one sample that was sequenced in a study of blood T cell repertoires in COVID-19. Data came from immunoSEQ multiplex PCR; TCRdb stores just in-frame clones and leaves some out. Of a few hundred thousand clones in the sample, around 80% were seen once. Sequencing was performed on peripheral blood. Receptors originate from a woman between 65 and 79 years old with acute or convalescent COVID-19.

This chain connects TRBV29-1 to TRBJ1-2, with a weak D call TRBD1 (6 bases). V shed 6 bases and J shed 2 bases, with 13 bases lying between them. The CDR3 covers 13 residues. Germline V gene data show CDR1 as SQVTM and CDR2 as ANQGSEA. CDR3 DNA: TGCAGCGTGAAACCACAGGGAAACTATGGCTACACCTTC. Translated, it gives CSVKPQGNYGYTF. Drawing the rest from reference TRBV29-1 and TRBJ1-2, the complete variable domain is SAVISQKPSRDICQRGTSLTIQCQVDSQVTMMFWYRQQPGQSLTLIATANQGSEATYESGFVIDKFPISRPNLTFSTLTVSNMSPEDSSIYLCSVKPQGNYGYTFGSGTRLTVV.

CDR3 sequence: CASSMPGQGQPQHF. The CDR3 nucleotides read TGTGCCAGTAGTATGCCGGGACAGGGTCAGCCCCAGCATTTT. The chain recombines TRBV19 with TRBJ1-5, with 9 bases identical to TRBD1. The CDR3 has 14 residues. Germline V gene sequence: CDR1 LNHDA, CDR2 SQIVND (reference sequence). Unmatched junction bases numbered 3, after V lost 3 bases and J lost 6 bases.

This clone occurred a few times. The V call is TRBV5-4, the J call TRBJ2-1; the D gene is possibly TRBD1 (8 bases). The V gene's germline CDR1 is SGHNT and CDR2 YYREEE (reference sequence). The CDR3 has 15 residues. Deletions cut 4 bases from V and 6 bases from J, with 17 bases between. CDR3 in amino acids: CASSVDRGGFNEQFF. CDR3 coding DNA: TGTGCCAGCAGCGTCGACAGGGGAGGGTTCAATGAGCAGTTCTTC.

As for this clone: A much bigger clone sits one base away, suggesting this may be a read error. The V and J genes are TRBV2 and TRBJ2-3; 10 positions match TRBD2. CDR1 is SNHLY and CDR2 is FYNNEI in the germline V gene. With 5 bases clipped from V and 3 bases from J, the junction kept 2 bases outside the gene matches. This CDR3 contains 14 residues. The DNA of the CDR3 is TGTGCCAGCAGTAAGCGGGGGGGGACAGATACGCAGTATTTT. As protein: CASSKRGGTDTQYF.

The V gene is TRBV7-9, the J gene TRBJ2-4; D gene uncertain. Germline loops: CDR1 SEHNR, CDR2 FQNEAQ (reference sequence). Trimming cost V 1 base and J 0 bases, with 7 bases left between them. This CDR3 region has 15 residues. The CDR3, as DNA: TGTGCCAGCAGCTTAGGTCTCTTAGCCAAAAACATTCAGTACTTC. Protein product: CASSLGLLAKNIQYF. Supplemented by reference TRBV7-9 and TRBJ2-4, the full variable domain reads DTGVSQNPRHKITKRGQNVTFRCDPISEHNRLYWYRQTLGQGPEFLTYFQNEAQLEKSRLLSDRFSAERPKGSFSTLEIQRTEQGDSAMYLCASSLGLLAKNIQYFGAGTRLSVL.

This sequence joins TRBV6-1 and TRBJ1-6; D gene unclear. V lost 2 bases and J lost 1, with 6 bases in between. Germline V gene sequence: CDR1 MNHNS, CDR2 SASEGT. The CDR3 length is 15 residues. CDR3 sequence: CASSERRSYNSPLHF. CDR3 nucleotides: TGTGCCAGCAGTGAAAGGAGGTCCTATAATTCACCCCTCCACTTT.

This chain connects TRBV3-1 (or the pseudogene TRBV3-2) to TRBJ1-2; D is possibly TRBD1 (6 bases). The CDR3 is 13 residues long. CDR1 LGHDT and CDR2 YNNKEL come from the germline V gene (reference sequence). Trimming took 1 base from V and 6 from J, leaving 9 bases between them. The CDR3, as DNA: TGTGCCAGCAGCCAAGCCCGGACAGATGGCTACACCTTC. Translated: CASSQARTDGYTF.

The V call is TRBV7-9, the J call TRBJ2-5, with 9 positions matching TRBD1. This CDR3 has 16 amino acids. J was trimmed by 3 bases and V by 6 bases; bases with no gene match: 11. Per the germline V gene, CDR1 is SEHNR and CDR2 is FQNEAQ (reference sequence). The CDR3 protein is CASRSNRDREKETQYF. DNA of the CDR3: TGTGCCAGCAGATCCAATCGGGACAGGGAAAAAGAGACCCAGTACTTC.

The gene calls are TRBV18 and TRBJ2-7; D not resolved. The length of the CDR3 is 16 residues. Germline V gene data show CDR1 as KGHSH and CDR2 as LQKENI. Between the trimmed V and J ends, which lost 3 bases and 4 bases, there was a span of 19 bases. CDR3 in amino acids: CASSPVAFRGAYEQYF. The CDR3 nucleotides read TGTGCCAGCTCACCGGTAGCCTTCCGCGGAGCTTACGAGCAGTACTTC.

The CDR3 region has the DNA TGTGCCAGCAGCTTAGTACCCGGGGGGGATACAGATACGCAGTATTTT. Protein: CASSLVPGGDTDTQYF. This rearrangement joins TRBV7-2 to TRBJ2-3, with 8 positions matching TRBD2. Germline V CDR1 and CDR2: SGHTA, FQGNSA. With 1 base clipped from V and 3 bases from J, the junction kept 6 bases outside the gene matches. The CDR3 length is 16 residues.

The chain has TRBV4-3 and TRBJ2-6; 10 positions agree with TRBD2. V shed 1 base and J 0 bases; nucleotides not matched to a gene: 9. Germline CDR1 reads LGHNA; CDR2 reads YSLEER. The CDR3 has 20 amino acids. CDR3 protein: CASSQGPASGGLSGANVLTF. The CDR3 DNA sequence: TGCGCCAGCAGCCAAGGGCCCGCTAGCGGGGGCCTCTCTGGGGCCAACGTCCTGACTTTC.

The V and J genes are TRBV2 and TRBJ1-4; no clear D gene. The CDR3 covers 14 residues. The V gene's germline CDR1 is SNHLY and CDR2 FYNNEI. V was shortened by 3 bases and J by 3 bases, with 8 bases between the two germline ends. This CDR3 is CASSDRMANEKLFF. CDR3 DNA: TGTGCCAGCAGTGACAGGATGGCTAATGAAAAACTGTTTTTT.

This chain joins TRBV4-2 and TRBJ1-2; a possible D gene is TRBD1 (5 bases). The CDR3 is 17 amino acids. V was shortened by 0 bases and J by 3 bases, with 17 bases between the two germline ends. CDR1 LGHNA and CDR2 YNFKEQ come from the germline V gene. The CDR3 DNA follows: TGTGCCAGCAGCCAAGAGCCGGGGGGGAGAGGGGACTATGGCTACACCTTC. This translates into CASSQEPGGRGDYGYTF.

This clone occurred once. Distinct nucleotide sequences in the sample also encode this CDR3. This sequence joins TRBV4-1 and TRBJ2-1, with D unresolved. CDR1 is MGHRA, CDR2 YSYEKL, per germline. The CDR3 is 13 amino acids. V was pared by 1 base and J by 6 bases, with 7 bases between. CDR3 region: CASSQARANEQFF. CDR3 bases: TGCGCCAGCAGCCAAGCTAGAGCCAATGAGCAGTTCTTC.

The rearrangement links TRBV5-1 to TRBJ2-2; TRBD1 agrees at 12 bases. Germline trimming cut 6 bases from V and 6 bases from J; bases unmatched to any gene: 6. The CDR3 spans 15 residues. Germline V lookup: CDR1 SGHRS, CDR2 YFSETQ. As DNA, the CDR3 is TGCGCCAGCATCCCGGGACAGGGGGCTGCCGGGGAGCTGTTTTTT. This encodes CASIPGQGAAGELFF.

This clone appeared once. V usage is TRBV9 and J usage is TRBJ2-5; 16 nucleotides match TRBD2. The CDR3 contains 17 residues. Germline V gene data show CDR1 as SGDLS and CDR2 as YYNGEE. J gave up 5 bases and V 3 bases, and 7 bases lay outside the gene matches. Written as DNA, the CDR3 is TGTGCCAGCAGCGAGGGGACTAGCGGGGGGGCCTGGGAGACCCAGTACTTC. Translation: CASSEGTSGGAWETQYF.

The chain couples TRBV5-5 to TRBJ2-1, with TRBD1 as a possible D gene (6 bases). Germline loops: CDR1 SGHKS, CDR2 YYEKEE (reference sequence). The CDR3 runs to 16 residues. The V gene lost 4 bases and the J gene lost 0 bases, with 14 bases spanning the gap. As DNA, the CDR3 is TGTGCCAGCAGCCCACCTGGACAGAGCTCCTACAATGAGCAGTTCTTC. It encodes CASSPPGQSSYNEQFF.

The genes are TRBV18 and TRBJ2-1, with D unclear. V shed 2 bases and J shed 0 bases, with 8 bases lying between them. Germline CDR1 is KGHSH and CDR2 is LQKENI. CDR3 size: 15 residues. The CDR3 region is CASSPNSNSYNEQFF. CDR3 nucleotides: TGTGCCAGCTCACCAAACAGTAACTCCTACAATGAGCAGTTCTTC.

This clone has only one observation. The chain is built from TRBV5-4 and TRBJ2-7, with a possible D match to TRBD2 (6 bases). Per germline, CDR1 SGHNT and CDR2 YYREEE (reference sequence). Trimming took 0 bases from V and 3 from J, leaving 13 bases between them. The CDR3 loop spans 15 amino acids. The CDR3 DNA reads TGTGCCAGCAGCTTGGATTTCGGAGGGAACTACGAGCAGTACGTC. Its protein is CASSLDFGGNYEQYV.